The T cell receptor beta chain described here comes from a study of T cell repertoires in cytomegalovirus infection. On the study more broadly: CMV infection and matching HLA type were both indicated by public TCR beta signatures. Study-wide results and caveats: HLA-C-restricted CMV-specific TCR beta clonotypes were dominant in the ex vivo response. Identification of carriers of CMV plus the relevant HLA was achieved through cumulative public TCR beta family frequency.

Ten or more counts support this clonotype. Its antigen is unknown. TCRdb reanalysed the reads using MiXCR and keeps one entry per CDR3 protein. The repertoire has about 360,000 distinct CDR3 sequences, less than 20% of them found once; the top ten carry around 9.3%. Germline values: CDR1 SGHTA, CDR2 FQGNSA. V dropped 3 bases and J dropped 6 bases, with 9 bases sitting between them. The CDR3 contains 12 residues. This sequence joins TRBV7-2 and TRBJ2-7, with D perhaps TRBD1 (5 bases). Source material: PBMCs. The source is a human donor in good health (CMV status not recorded). Some clones in this sample may be carry-over from other donors' samples. CDR3: CASSFQGTEQYF. The CDR3 DNA sequence: TGTGCCAGCAGCTTTCAGGGCACCGAGCAGTACTTC. Full variable domain (missing parts from reference TRBV7-2 and TRBJ2-7): GAGVSQSPSNKVTEKGKDVELRCDPISGHTALYWYRQSLGQGLEFLIYFQGNSAPDKSGLPSDRFSAERTGGSVSTLTIQRTQQEDSAVYLCASSFQGTEQYFGPGTRLTVT.